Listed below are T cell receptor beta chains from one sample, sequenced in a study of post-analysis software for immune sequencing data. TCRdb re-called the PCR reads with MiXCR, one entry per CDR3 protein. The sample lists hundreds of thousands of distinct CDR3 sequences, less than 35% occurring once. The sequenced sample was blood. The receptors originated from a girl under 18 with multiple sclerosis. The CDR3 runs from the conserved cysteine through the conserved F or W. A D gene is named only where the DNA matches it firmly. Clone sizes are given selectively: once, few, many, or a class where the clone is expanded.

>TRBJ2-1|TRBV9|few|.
CASSVGGGSSYNEQFF
TGTGCCAGCAGCGTAGGAGGCGGTAGCTCCTACAATGAGCAGTTCTTC
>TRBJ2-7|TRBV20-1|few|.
CSAREAQRVYEQYF
TGCAGTGCTAGAGAGGCCCAGAGGGTTTACGAGCAGTACTTC
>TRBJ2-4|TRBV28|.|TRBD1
CANKTGTGGPLAKNIQYF
TGTGCCAACAAGACGGGGACAGGCGGACCTCTAGCCAAAAACATTCAGTACTTC
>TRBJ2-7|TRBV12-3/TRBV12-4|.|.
CASIQPGHEQYF
TGTGCCAGCATTCAACCGGGACACGAGCAGTACTTC
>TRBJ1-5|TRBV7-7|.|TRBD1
CASSLAVLGQGAPSNQPQHF
TGTGCCAGCAGCTTAGCCGTGTTGGGACAGGGGGCCCCCAGCAATCAGCCCCAGCATTTT
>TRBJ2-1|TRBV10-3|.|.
CAISVGLGATYNEQFF
TGTGCCATCAGTGTCGGTCTGGGGGCAACCTACAATGAGCAGTTCTTC
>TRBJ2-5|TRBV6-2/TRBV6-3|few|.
CASSPPGQWETQYF
TGTGCCAGCAGTCCCCCGGGGCAGTGGGAGACCCAGTACTTC
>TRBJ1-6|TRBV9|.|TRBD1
CASSAGQVNSPLHF
TGTGCCAGCAGCGCGGGACAGGTTAATTCACCCCTCCACTTT
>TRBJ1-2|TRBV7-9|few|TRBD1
CASSFDRVGGYTF
TGTGCCAGCAGCTTCGACAGGGTCGGGGGCTACACCTTC
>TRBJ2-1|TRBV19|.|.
CASSSTGRPYEQFF
TGTGCCAGTAGTAGTACGGGACGCCCTTATGAGCAGTTCTTC
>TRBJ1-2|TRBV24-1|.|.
CATSDGGGYTF
TGTGCCACCAGTGATGGGGGGGGCTACACCTTC
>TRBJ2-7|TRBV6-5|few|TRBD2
CASSYSIGGTSGNHEQYF
TGTGCCAGCAGTTACTCGATAGGAGGAACTAGCGGGAACCACGAGCAGTACTTC
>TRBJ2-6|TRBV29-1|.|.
CSVGASGANVLSF
TGCAGCGTTGGGGCTTCTGGGGCCAACGTCCTGTCTTTC
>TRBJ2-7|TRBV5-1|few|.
CASSGDSYEQYF
TGTGCCAGCAGCGGAGACTCCTACGAGCAGTACTTC
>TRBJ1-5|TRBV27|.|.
CAPRHSLSVLRNQPQHF
TGTGCCCCTCGACACAGCCTCTCAGTGTTACGCAATCAGCCCCAGCATTTT
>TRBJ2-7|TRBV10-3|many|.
CAISEYSGTSYEQYF
TGTGCCATCAGTGAATATAGTGGGACTTCCTACGAGCAGTACTTC
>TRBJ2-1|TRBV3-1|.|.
CASSLPGSSYNEQFF
TGTGCCAGCAGCCTACCCGGGAGCTCCTACAATGAGCAGTTCTTC
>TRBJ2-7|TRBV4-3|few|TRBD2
CASSQDWSSSGRPGYEQYF
TGCGCCAGCAGCCAAGATTGGTCCTCTAGCGGGAGACCGGGCTACGAGCAGTACTTC
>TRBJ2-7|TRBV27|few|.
CASSSFGRAYEQYF
TGTGCCAGCAGTTCCTTCGGCAGGGCATACGAGCAGTACTTC
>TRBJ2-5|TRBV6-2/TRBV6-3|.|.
CASSQGPERTQYF
TGTGCCAGCAGCCAGGGGCCTGAGAGGACCCAGTACTTC
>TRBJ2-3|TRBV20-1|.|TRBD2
CNAGATSGRADTQYF
TGCAATGCGGGGGCGACTAGCGGGAGGGCAGACACGCAGTATTTT
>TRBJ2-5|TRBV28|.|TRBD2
CALRGGLEETQYF
TGTGCCTTACGGGGAGGGCTGGAGGAGACCCAGTACTTC
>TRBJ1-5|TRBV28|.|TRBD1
CTSSLLRGQGGQPQHF
TGTACCAGCAGTTTACTCCGCGGACAGGGCGGGCAGCCCCAGCATTTT